The 20 T cell receptor beta chains given below trace back to one sample, sequenced in a study of CD8+ T cells in alopecia areata. Once RNA had been extracted, it was reverse transcribed into cDNA to act as the sequencing template. Libraries were prepared by immunoSEQ multiplex PCR; TCRdb keeps only in-frame clonotypes and omits some of them. Among 4,000 to 4,500 clones listed, more than 60% were seen once. Input material: skin. These receptors were obtained from a human donor in good health.

This chain uses TRBV7-2 with TRBJ2-6, with D hard to call. This CDR3 region has 14 residues. Trimming removed 0 bases at V and 0 bases at J, with 0 bases between. Germline CDR1 reads SGHTA; CDR2 reads FQGNSA. As DNA, the CDR3 is TGTGCCAGCAGCTTAGCCTCTGGGGCCAACGTCCTGACTTTC. It specifies CASSLASGANVLTF.

In this sample, this clone is large (0.1 to 1%). The J gene is TRBJ2-2, the V gene TRBV27, with 13 bases identical to TRBD2. V was clipped by 11 bases and J by 9 bases; unmatched bases: 12. Germline CDR1 and CDR2: MNHEY and SMNVEV (reference sequence). The CDR3 loop spans 15 amino acids. DNA for the CDR3: TGTGCCTCAATGGGGAGACTAGCGGGAGGCAGGGAGCTGTTTTTT. Translation: CASMGRLAGGRELFF.

This chain uses TRBV2 with TRBJ2-1, with D tentatively TRBD1 or TRBD2 (5 bases each). Trimming left V 0 bases short and J 6 bases short, with 9 bases between. This CDR3 comprises 14 residues. Looked up from germline, CDR1 is SNHLY and CDR2 is FYNNEI. The CDR3 region is CASSEARGLNEQFF. The DNA of the CDR3 is TGTGCCAGCAGTGAAGCCCGGGGCCTCAATGAGCAGTTCTTC.

The chain carries TRBV7-8 and TRBJ2-1; 8 nucleotides agree with TRBD2. Unmatched junction bases numbered 3, after V lost 2 bases and J lost 3 bases. This CDR3 comprises 15 residues. Germline loops: CDR1 SGHVS, CDR2 FQNEAQ. CDR3 bases: TGTGCCAGCAGCTTAAGCGGGAGCGTCTACAATGAGCAGTTCTTC. It is translated as CASSLSGSVYNEQFF.

This clone turned up a few times. The CDR3 sequence is CASRGGRSQGEMYEQYF. CDR3 bases: TGTGCCAGTAGAGGCGGACGGAGCCAGGGAGAGATGTACGAGCAGTACTTC. The rearrangement uses TRBV19 and TRBJ2-7, with D perhaps being TRBD1 or TRBD2 (5 bases each). From germline, CDR1 is LNHDA and CDR2 SQIVND (reference sequence). Trimming pared 6 bases from V and 4 bases from J, leaving 25 bases between. The CDR3 loop spans 17 amino acids.

The chain carries TRBV19 and TRBJ1-2; no clear D. CDR1 and CDR2 from the germline V gene are LNHDA and SQIVND (reference sequence). The CDR3 contains 11 residues. V was cut by 5 bases and J by 5 bases, with 6 bases left in between. CDR3 nucleotide sequence: TGTGCCAGTAGTTCGAATTATGGCTACACCTTC. As protein: CASSSNYGYTF. Based on the CDR3 plus reference TRBV19 and TRBJ1-2, the full variable domain is DGGITQSPKYLFRKEGQNVTLSCEQNLNHDAMYWYRQDPGQGLRLIYYSQIVNDFQKGDIAEGYSVSREKKESFPLTVTSAQKNPTAFYLCASSSNYGYTFGSGTRLTVV.

This clone is large by share. The chain has TRBV2 and TRBJ2-2; maybe TRBD1 (6 bases). CDR1 SNHLY and CDR2 FYNNEI come from the germline V gene. This CDR3 spans 13 amino acids. With 8 bases removed from V and 4 bases from J, the gap between germline ends came to 11 bases. The CDR3 DNA is TGTGCCAGCCGACAGGCGATCACCGGGGAGCTGTTTTTT. Translating gives CASRQAITGELFF.

This clone was seen more than once but under ten times. This chain links TRBV9 with TRBJ2-5; 10 nucleotides align to TRBD2. The tail of the sequence fits TRBJ2-7 better, so the J call may be wrong. CDR3 size: 16 residues. Germline CDR1 and CDR2: SGDLS and YYNGEE. In DNA form, the CDR3 reads TGTGCCAGCAGCAGAAGTCTAGCGGGAGAGGGCTACGAGCAGTACTTC. Protein: CASSRSLAGEGYEQYF.

The chain links TRBV6-5 to TRBJ1-1; TRBD1 might be the D (6 bases). The length of the CDR3 is 15 residues. V dropped 6 bases and J dropped 0 bases, with 14 bases sitting between them. Germline V lookup: CDR1 MNHEY, CDR2 SVGAGI. The CDR3 protein is CASREQGGMNTEAFF. For the CDR3, the DNA is TGTGCCAGCAGGGAACAGGGAGGCATGAACACTGAAGCTTTCTTT.

The chain has TRBV7-9 and TRBJ2-1, with 8 positions matching TRBD2. Germline V gene lookup returns CDR1 SEHNR and CDR2 FQNEAQ (reference sequence). Losses at the gene ends were 0 bases for V and 2 bases for J; bases not matched to a gene: 3. The CDR3 consists of 16 residues. CDR3 sequence (DNA): TGTGCCAGCAGCTTAGCCCGCGGGAGGACCTACAATGAGCAGTTCTTC. Its protein product is CASSLARGRTYNEQFF.

The chain joins TRBV5-6 to TRBJ1-5; TRBD1 matches 11 bases. This CDR3 comprises 14 residues. CDR1 SGHDT and CDR2 YYEEEE come from the germline V gene. Trimming took 4 bases from V and 8 from J; bases not matched to a gene: 5. In nucleotides, the CDR3 is TGTGCCAGCAGCCGGGGGACAGGGGGAAAGCCCCAGCATTTT. It codes for CASSRGTGGKPQHF.

V is TRBV15 and J is TRBJ1-5; D is undetermined. Between the trimmed V and J ends, which lost 0 bases and 4 bases, there was a span of 10 bases. Germline V gene sequence: CDR1 LNHNV, CDR2 YYDKDF (reference sequence). The CDR3 runs 15 residues. CDR3 nucleotide sequence: TGTGCCACCAGCAGAGATCGGGGTCTGAATCAGCCCCAGCATTTT. Amino acids: CATSRDRGLNQPQHF.

The gene calls are TRBV6-5 and TRBJ2-2, with unresolved D. The V gene's germline CDR1 is MNHEY and CDR2 SVGAGI. The CDR3 is 16 residues long. V lost 2 bases and J lost 0, with 10 bases in between. The CDR3 nucleotides are TGTGCCAGCAGTTACAAACGACGGACGAACACCGGGGAGCTGTTTTTT. As protein: CASSYKRRTNTGELFF.

This clone has just a few counts. The rearrangement joins TRBV6-1 to TRBJ2-2; TRBD2 aligns across 11 bases. In germline, CDR1 is MNHNS, CDR2 SASEGT. Trimming took 7 bases from V and 6 from J; bases not matched to a gene: 4. CDR3 length: 14 residues. In DNA, the CDR3 is TGTGCCAGCATCCCACTAGCGGGAGCCGGGGAGCTGTTTTTT. Protein sequence: CASIPLAGAGELFF.

The chain employs TRBV19 and TRBJ1-2; D gene unclear. V was shortened by 1 base and J by 6 bases, with 9 bases between the two germline ends. CDR1 is LNHDA and CDR2 is SQIVND in the germline V gene (reference sequence). The CDR3 covers 13 residues. The CDR3 reads CASSIAQQDGYTF. Here the CDR3 DNA reads TGTGCCAGTAGTATAGCTCAGCAGGATGGCTACACCTTC.

This clone was detected a few times. This chain joins TRBV6-6 and TRBJ2-5; maybe TRBD2 (6 bases). This CDR3 has 15 amino acids. V lost 6 bases and J 4 bases, leaving 18 bases between the germline ends. Germline V gene lookup returns CDR1 MNHNY and CDR2 SVGAGI (reference sequence). The CDR3 protein is CASSPLRNGGETQYF. The CDR3, as DNA: TGTGCCAGCAGCCCCCTCAGAAACGGGGGAGAGACCCAGTACTTC.

Written as DNA, the CDR3 is TGTGCCAGCAGCGGGGACAGCAATCAGCCCCAGCATTTT. It codes for CASSGDSNQPQHF. The J gene is TRBJ1-5, the V gene TRBV6-1; possibly TRBD1 for D (5 bases). CDR1 is MNHNS, CDR2 SASEGT, per germline. CDR3 length: 13 residues. Trimming removed 6 bases at V and 1 base at J, with 7 bases between.

The chain joins TRBV5-1 to TRBJ1-5, with 8 bases that match TRBD1. V lost 4 bases to trimming and J lost 10 bases; unmatched junction nucleotides: 7. Germline V CDR1 and CDR2: SGHRS, YFSETQ. CDR3 length: 13 amino acids. CDR3 sequence reads: CASSTAGQEPQHF. The CDR3 DNA is TGCGCCAGCAGCACTGCGGGACAGGAACCCCAGCATTTT.

V is TRBV27 and J is TRBJ2-3, with D maybe TRBD2 (6 bases). The CDR3 runs 14 residues. V was shortened by 2 bases and J by 2 bases, with 8 bases between the two germline ends. The germline CDR1 and CDR2 sequences are MNHEY and SMNVEV (reference sequence). The CDR3 here is CASSLGLSTDTQYF. CDR3 in DNA: TGTGCCAGCAGTTTAGGACTATCCACAGATACGCAGTATTTT.

The chain uses TRBV6-5 and TRBJ2-2, with 13 bases fitting TRBD2. Germline values: CDR1 MNHEY, CDR2 SVGAGI. V lost 8 bases and J lost 6; bases outside the gene matches: 3. The CDR3 runs to 14 residues. The DNA of the CDR3 is TGTGCCAGCGGACTAGCGGGAGTGGCCGGGGAGCTGTTTTTT. Its protein is CASGLAGVAGELFF.